The rows below give T cell receptor beta chains drawn from one sample of a study of regulatory T cells in long-lasting Graves disease. In TCRdb, the multiplex PCR reads were re-called with MiXCR into one record per CDR3 protein. The top ten hold over 7.5% of the sample, which has about 540,000 distinct CDR3 sequences, roughly 12% seen once. These data were likewise used in another study, on T cells in Graves' hyperthyroidism and ophthalmopathy.

The material was peripheral blood mononuclear cells (PBMCs), obtained at new diagnosis, from a patient treated with antithyroid drugs. Receptors originate from a man younger than 45 with Graves disease. CDR3s include the opening cysteine and the closing phenylalanine or tryptophan. The D gene is left open where the match is weak. Clone size appears in some rows only: once, few, many, or a class for an expanded clone.

few TRBJ2-7 - TRBV7-9 CASSPRDKSSYEQYF TGTGCCAGCAGTCCCCGGGACAAGAGCTCCTACGAGCAGTACTTC
- TRBJ2-7 TRBD1 TRBV7-9 CASSWDRGSYEQYF TGTGCCAGCAGTTGGGACAGGGGATCCTACGAGCAGTACTTC
many TRBJ1-1 - TRBV5-1 CASSLGLNTEAFF TGTGCCAGCAGCTTAGGGCTAAACACTGAAGCTTTCTTT
few TRBJ2-7 TRBD2 TRBV20-1 CSAEGTSGSIYEQYF TGCAGTGCGGAAGGGACTAGCGGGAGTATCTACGAGCAGTACTTC
many TRBJ2-6 - TRBV12-3/TRBV12-4 CASTLTDSGANVLTF TGTGCCAGCACTCTCACAGACTCTGGGGCCAACGTCCTGACTTTC
few TRBJ2-1 TRBD2 TRBV11-3 CASSLGGTSGSEGNEQFF TGTGCCAGCAGCTTAGGAGGGACTAGCGGGAGTGAAGGGAATGAGCAGTTCTTC
many TRBJ2-5 TRBD2 TRBV4-2 CASSQASGIQETQYF TGTGCCAGCAGCCAAGCTAGCGGGATCCAAGAGACCCAGTACTTC
- TRBJ2-5 TRBD1 TRBV7-2 CASSLEGRGLTASQETQYF TGTGCCAGCAGCTTAGAAGGCAGGGGGCTAACTGCCTCCCAAGAGACCCAGTACTTC
many TRBJ1-2 - TRBV6-1 CAIKNTYGYTF TGTGCCATCAAGAACACCTATGGCTACACCTTC
many TRBJ2-5 TRBD1 TRBV11-2 CASSPNRGSGQETQYF TGTGCCAGCAGCCCGAACAGGGGTTCGGGCCAAGAGACCCAGTACTTC
many TRBJ2-1 TRBD1 TRBV27 CASSYRGSVGNEQFF TGTGCCAGCAGCTACAGGGGATCGGTTGGCAATGAGCAGTTCTTC
many TRBJ2-7 - TRBV30 CAWNPGSYEQYF TGTGCCTGGAACCCAGGGAGCTACGAGCAGTACTTC
- TRBJ2-5 TRBD2 TRBV19 CASSNNGLAGGEDTQYF TGTGCCAGTAGCAATAACGGCCTAGCGGGAGGAGAAGACACCCAGTACTTC
few TRBJ2-2 - TRBV12-3/TRBV12-4 CASSLRFPGELFF TGTGCCAGCAGTTTACGCTTTCCCGGGGAGCTGTTTTTT
few TRBJ2-2 - TRBV30 CAWSVGHLNTGELFF TGTGCCTGGAGTGTAGGGCACCTTAACACCGGGGAGCTGTTTTTT
- TRBJ2-3 - TRBV5-1 CASSFDHTDTQYF TGCGCCAGCAGCTTCGACCACACAGATACGCAGTATTTT
many TRBJ2-7 - TRBV27 CASSLSRRISYEQYF TGTGCCAGCAGTTTATCTAGGCGGATCTCCTACGAGCAGTACTTC
few TRBJ2-1 TRBD1 TRBV4-1 CASSREPGQGALIEQFF TGCGCCAGCAGCCGGGAACCGGGACAGGGGGCGCTTATTGAGCAGTTCTTC
many TRBJ2-1 - TRBV11-2 CASSPGLAYNEQFF TGTGCCAGCAGCCCCGGACTGGCCTACAATGAGCAGTTCTTC
many TRBJ1-6 TRBD1 TRBV30 CAWSLGQGSSPLHF TGTGCCTGGTCATTGGGACAGGGTTCGTCACCCCTCCACTTT
many TRBJ2-7 - TRBV7-2 CASSLQGDGQYF TGTGCCAGCAGCTTACAAGGGGACGGGCAGTACTTC
few TRBJ2-5 TRBD1 TRBV5-1 CASSLARGLETQYF TGCGCCAGCAGCTTGGCCAGGGGGTTGGAGACCCAGTACTTC
few TRBJ2-7 - TRBV9 CASSAGLTRSYEQYF TGTGCCAGCAGCGCAGGACTCACCCGCTCCTACGAGCAGTACTTC
few TRBJ1-1 - TRBV4-1 CASSPPGIAMNTEAFF TGCGCCAGCAGCCCCCCGGGGATTGCCATGAACACTGAAGCTTTCTTT
few TRBJ1-3 TRBD1 TRBV7-9 CASSADRGTTIYF TGTGCCAGCAGCGCCGACAGGGGAACGACCATATATTTT
few TRBJ1-6 - TRBV27 CASSLVKGNSPLHF TGTGCCAGCAGTTTAGTAAAGGGTAATTCACCCCTCCACTTT
many TRBJ1-4 TRBD1 TRBV6-5 CASSYTTGDNEKLFF TGTGCCAGCAGTTACACGACAGGGGATAATGAAAAACTGTTTTTT
many TRBJ2-1 TRBD2 TRBV7-9 CASVSGSWDNEQFF TGTGCCAGCGTTAGCGGGAGTTGGGACAATGAGCAGTTCTTC
few TRBJ1-2 - TRBV19 CASSPLDSWGYTF TGTGCCAGTAGTCCCCTGGACAGTTGGGGCTACACCTTC
- TRBJ2-5 TRBD1 TRBV7-2 CASSSLTGTEETQYF TGTGCCAGCAGCTCACTGACAGGGACGGAGGAGACCCAGTACTTC
few TRBJ2-3 TRBD2 TRBV20-1 CSAPIAGLSTDTQYF TGCAGTGCGCCGATAGCGGGACTAAGCACAGATACGCAGTATTTT
- TRBJ2-5 TRBD2 TRBV10-2 CARPGLAEETQYF TGCGCCAGACCGGGACTAGCGGAAGAGACCCAGTACTTC
many TRBJ1-1 - TRBV15 CATSRDRVDRFSEAFF TGTGCCACCAGCAGAGATCGGGTCGACAGGTTCTCTGAAGCTTTCTTT
many TRBJ2-1 - TRBV4-1 CASSPRVGNEQFF TGCGCCAGCAGCCCCAGGGTAGGCAATGAGCAGTTCTTC
many TRBJ2-5 TRBD2 TRBV7-9 CASSRGLAGLYQETQYF TGTGCCAGCAGTCGCGGACTAGCGGGTCTGTACCAAGAGACCCAGTACTTC
many TRBJ2-7 TRBD1 TRBV27 CASSLQGQLNEQYF TGTGCCAGCAGCCTACAGGGGCAGTTAAACGAGCAGTACTTC